The entry below gives a single TCR beta chain sequence along with its context. Its specificity is not known. The CDR3 loop spans 14 amino acids. Deletions cut 3 bases from V and 7 bases from J, with 12 bases between. Germline CDR1 reads LNHNV; CDR2 reads YYDKDF (reference sequence). Construction of the TCRbeta library involved unique molecular identifiers. In TCRdb, the PCR reads were re-called with MiXCR into one record per CDR3 protein. The sample has about a million distinct CDR3 sequences; 25% to 35% are singletons. This entry is derived from a study of T-cell reconstitution after alpha-beta-depleted transplantation in children. General study findings and limits: One year after transplant, T-cell counts and diversity came mostly from newly produced T cells.

The receptor comes from a boy less than two years old who had a stem cell transplant for SCID, so the T cells may come from the graft donor. The J gene is TRBJ2-2, the V gene TRBV15; maybe TRBD1 (6 bases). This sample comprised PBMCs, mostly from graft donor cells, obtained 360 days after TCRalphabeta/CD19-depleted stem cell transplant. The DNA of the CDR3 is TGTGCCACCAGCAGGGAGACAGGTTTCGGGGAGCTGTTTTTT. Translated: CATSRETGFGELFF.